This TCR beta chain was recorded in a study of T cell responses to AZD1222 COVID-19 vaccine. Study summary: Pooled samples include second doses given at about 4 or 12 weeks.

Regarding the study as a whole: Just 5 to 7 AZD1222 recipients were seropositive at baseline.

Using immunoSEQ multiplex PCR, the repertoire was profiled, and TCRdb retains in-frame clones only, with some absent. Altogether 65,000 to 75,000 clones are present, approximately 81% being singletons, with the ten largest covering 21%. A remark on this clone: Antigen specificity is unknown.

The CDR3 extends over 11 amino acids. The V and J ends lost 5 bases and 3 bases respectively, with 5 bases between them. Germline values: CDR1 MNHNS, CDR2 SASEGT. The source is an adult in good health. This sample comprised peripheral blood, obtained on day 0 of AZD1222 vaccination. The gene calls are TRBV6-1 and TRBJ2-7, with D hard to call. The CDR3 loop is CASSNYYEQYF. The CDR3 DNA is TGTGCCAGCAGTAACTACTACGAGCAGTACTTC.